This is a list of T cell receptor beta chains from one sample in a study of blood T cell repertoires in COVID-19. TCRdb keeps only in-frame clones here, not all; method: immunoSEQ multiplex PCR. The table has over 100,000 clones, roughly 84% seen once. Sequenced material: peripheral blood. Receptor source: a woman in her 70s with acute or convalescent COVID-19. CDR3s include the opening cysteine and the closing phenylalanine or tryptophan. The D gene is left open where the match is weak. Expanded clones get a size class; other rows say once, few or many, or leave the size out.

j_call | clone_size | v_call | d_call | cdr3_aa | cdr3_nt
TRBJ1-1 | . | TRBV3-1/TRBV3-2 | . | CASSLRIGEAFF | TGTGCCAGCAGCTTGAGGATCGGTGAAGCTTTCTTT
TRBJ2-6 | . | TRBV6-2/TRBV6-3 | TRBD2 | CASSDRAGGSGANVLTF | TGTGCCAGCAGTGACCGCGCGGGAGGCTCTGGGGCCAACGTCCTGACTTTC
TRBJ2-6 | . | TRBV2 | TRBD1 | CASSDRTGGSGANVLTF | TGTGCCAGCAGCGACCGGACAGGGGGGTCTGGGGCCAACGTCCTGACTTTC
TRBJ1-6 | . | TRBV19 | . | CASSDIENSPLHF | TGTGCCAGTAGCGACATAGAAAATTCACCCCTCCACTTT
TRBJ1-2 | . | TRBV5-4 | . | CASSLGGSNYGYTF | TGTGCCAGCAGCTTGGGCGGCAGCAACTATGGCTACACCTTC
TRBJ1-6 | . | TRBV19 | . | CASRGRGNSPLHF | TGTGCCAGTAGAGGAAGGGGGAATTCACCCCTCCACTTT
TRBJ2-1 | . | TRBV18 | TRBD1 | CASSPGTGAYNEQFF | TGTGCCAGCTCGCCCGGGACAGGGGCCTACAATGAGCAGTTCTTC
TRBJ2-3 | . | TRBV2 | . | CASSLRGTDTQYF | TGTGCCAGCAGCCTCAGGGGCACAGATACGCAGTATTTT
TRBJ1-4 | . | TRBV10-3 | TRBD1 | CAISPGTGPEKLFF | TGTGCCATCAGTCCCGGGACAGGGCCGGAAAAACTGTTTTTT
TRBJ2-1 | . | TRBV28 | TRBD2 | CASRHYREAYNEQFF | TGTGCCAGCAGGCACTACCGGGAGGCCTACAATGAGCAGTTCTTC
TRBJ2-1 | few | TRBV29-1 | TRBD2 | CSVGVTSGAYNEQFF | TGCAGCGTTGGAGTAACTAGCGGGGCATACAATGAGCAGTTCTTC
TRBJ1-5 | . | TRBV28 | . | CASSFEGSHQPQHF | TGTGCCAGCAGTTTTGAGGGTTCACATCAGCCCCAGCATTTT
TRBJ1-2 | . | TRBV13 | TRBD1 | CASSLEQGDGYTF | TGTGCCAGCAGCTTAGAACAGGGGGATGGCTACACCTTC
TRBJ2-5 | . | TRBV18 | . | CASSPLGGVPETQYF | TGTGCCAGCTCCCCCCTAGGGGGGGTCCCAGAGACCCAGTACTTC
TRBJ2-7 | . | TRBV6-5 | TRBD1 | CASSWGQGTYEQYF | TGTGCCAGCAGTTGGGGACAGGGTACCTACGAGCAGTACTTC
TRBJ2-3 | . | TRBV19 | . | CASSTGIGADTQYF | TGTGCCAGTAGCACAGGGATAGGGGCAGATACGCAGTATTTT
TRBJ2-3 | . | TRBV7-3 | . | CASSRVGGYTDTQYF | TGTGCCAGCAGCCGGGTTGGAGGTTACACAGATACGCAGTATTTT
TRBJ1-6 | few | TRBV9 | . | CASSAAVFNSPLHF | TGTGCCAGCAGCGCGGCGGTTTTTAATTCACCCCTCCACTTT
TRBJ1-1 | . | TRBV7-9 | TRBD1 | CASSLEGAISEAFF | TGTGCCAGCAGCTTAGAGGGGGCGATTTCTGAAGCTTTCTTT
TRBJ2-5 | few | TRBV3-1/TRBV3-2 | TRBD1 | CASSLGQQETQYF | TGTGCCAGCAGCCTGGGACAGCAAGAGACCCAGTACTTC
TRBJ1-2 | . | TRBV7-8 | TRBD1 | CASSPRAGQGNGYTF | TGTGCCAGCAGCCCGCGAGCGGGACAGGGGAATGGCTACACCTTC
TRBJ2-5 | . | TRBV5-4 | . | CASSPGQGGGETQYF | TGTGCCAGCAGCCCTGGACAGGGAGGGGGGGAGACCCAGTACTTC
TRBJ2-2 | . | TRBV18 | . | CASSPIQGHTGELFF | TGTGCCAGCTCACCCATCCAGGGGCACACCGGGGAGCTGTTTTTT
TRBJ2-3 | . | TRBV24-1 | TRBD2 | CATSDPGTRRTYF | TGTGCCACCAGTGACCCCGGGACTAGGCGGACGTATTTT
TRBJ2-7 | few | TRBV10-2 | . | CASRKNARSYEQYF | TGCGCCAGCAGGAAAAACGCTAGATCCTACGAGCAGTACTTC
TRBJ2-1 | . | TRBV7-9 | . | CASSYSGPYNEQFF | TGTGCCAGCAGCTACAGCGGGCCCTACAATGAGCAGTTCTTC
TRBJ2-2 | . | TRBV19 | . | CASSSRQVIGGELFF | TGTGCCAGTAGCTCAAGACAGGTGATCGGCGGGGAGCTGTTTTTT
TRBJ2-1 | . | TRBV2 | . | CASSPRSGSYNEQFF | TGTGCCAGCAGTCCCCGGAGCGGGTCATACAATGAGCAGTTCTTC
TRBJ2-1 | . | TRBV5-1 | TRBD2 | CASSLSLAGGSNEQFF | TGCGCCAGCAGCTTGTCACTAGCGGGAGGGAGTAATGAGCAGTTCTTC
TRBJ1-6 | once | TRBV10-1 | . | CASSERGTVPLHF | TGCGCCAGCAGTGAGAGGGGAACGGTGCCCCTCCACTTT
TRBJ2-5 | . | TRBV5-1 | . | CASSLDRVAETQYF | TGCGCCAGCAGCTTGGACAGGGTTGCTGAGACCCAGTACTTC
TRBJ2-3 | few | TRBV5-6 | . | CASSFEGGLTFSTDTQYF | TGTGCCAGCAGCTTTGAGGGGGGGCTCACCTTCAGCACAGATACGCAGTATTTT
TRBJ2-2 | . | TRBV14 | TRBD2 | CASSRSGRAGTGELFF | TGTGCCAGCAGCCGTAGCGGGAGGGCCGGCACCGGGGAGCTGTTTTTT
TRBJ1-1 | . | TRBV5-1 | TRBD1 | CASSLEGQGEAFF | TGCGCCAGCAGCTTGGAAGGACAGGGTGAAGCTTTCTTT
TRBJ2-2 | . | TRBV2 | TRBD2 | CASKGLAGETGELFF | TGTGCCAGCAAAGGACTAGCGGGGGAAACCGGGGAGCTGTTTTTT
TRBJ2-3 | . | TRBV5-1 | . | CASSLARSTDTQYF | TGCGCCAGCAGCTTGGCTAGAAGCACAGATACGCAGTATTTT
TRBJ1-1 | . | TRBV29-1 | . | CSVDRLWSTEAFF | TGCAGCGTTGATCGATTATGGAGCACTGAAGCTTTCTTT
TRBJ1-4 | once | TRBV6-5 | TRBD1 | CASSYLGQGAHEKLFF | TGTGCCAGCAGTTACTTAGGACAGGGGGCCCATGAAAAACTGTTTTTT
TRBJ2-1 | . | TRBV6-1 | . | CASSGDRGSVAGVGEQFF | TGTGCCAGCAGTGGGGACAGGGGTTCGGTAGCGGGAGTGGGTGAGCAGTTCTTC
TRBJ2-3 | once | TRBV19 | TRBD2 | CASSIGNLAGLSTDTQYF | TGTGCCAGTAGTATAGGCAACCTAGCGGGGCTGAGCACAGATACGCAGTATTTT
TRBJ2-2 | . | TRBV5-1 | TRBD2 | CASSLSGGLTGELFF | TGCGCCAGCAGCTTGAGCGGGGGCCTTACCGGGGAGCTGTTTTTT
TRBJ2-7 | . | TRBV6-1 | TRBD2 | CASSEAGLAGSYEQYF | TGTGCCAGCAGTGAAGCAGGACTAGCGGGGTCCTACGAGCAGTACTTC
TRBJ2-1 | . | TRBV9 | TRBD2 | CASSVGLAGEQFF | TGTGCCAGCAGCGTAGGACTAGCGGGTGAGCAGTTCTTC
TRBJ2-3 | . | TRBV10-1 | TRBD2 | CASSDSSGGGTDTQYF | TGCGCCAGCAGTGACTCTAGCGGGGGGGGCACAGATACGCAGTATTTT
TRBJ1-1 | few | TRBV7-2 | TRBD1 | CASSLNRGNTEAFF | TGTGCCAGCAGCCTGAACAGGGGTAACACTGAAGCTTTCTTT